This TCR beta chain emerged from a study of shared clonotypes between healthy human individuals. The V gene's germline CDR1 is SGHTA and CDR2 FQGTGA. This CDR3 is 17 amino acids long. V was clipped by 0 bases and J by 6 bases; unmatched bases: 7. Here immunoSEQ multiplex PCR was the method, and the copy in TCRdb shows in-frame clones only, minus some. Of hundreds of thousands of clones in the sample, around 78% were seen once. The sequenced sample was PBMCs. This TCR derives from a woman aged 40 to 55 in good health. Some clones in this sample may be carry-over from other donors' samples. The chain is built from TRBV7-3 and TRBJ2-2; 10 bases map to TRBD2. The CDR3 DNA follows: TGTGCCAGCAGCTTAACGTTGCCTAGCGGGAGTGCCGGGGAGCTGTTTTTT. Translation: CASSLTLPSGSAGELFF.